The 22 T cell receptor beta chains below were found in one sample sequenced in a study of a mutant IDH1 vaccine in newly diagnosed glioma (TCRdb year 2021). This specimen's time point label, per the study, means: week 5, during vaccination. Each vaccine dose was 300 ug of a 20-mer mutant IDH1 peptide in Montanide, given subcutaneously with topical imiquimod. The library was produced with the immunoSEQ multiplex PCR assay. The clones in this table, taken by TCRdb from immuneACCESS, are in-frame only. Not every clone is retained; where verified, under half of the shortfall comes from an unresolved V gene, and the cause of the rest is unknown. The sample table holds some 60,000 clones, of which about 90% were seen once. The ten largest account for approximately 4.6% of the sample. Their cognate antigens are unknown. Sample: PBMCs, taken from a glioma patient whose treatment included an IDH1 peptide vaccine. The receptors come from a woman aged 40 to 55 with glioma.

The chain joins TRBV10-3 to TRBJ2-7, with D possibly matching TRBD1 (5 bases). Germline CDR1 is ENHRY and CDR2 is SYGVKD. The CDR3 length is 12 residues. The germline V and J ends were trimmed by 2 bases and 7 bases, with 9 bases remaining between them. The CDR3 spells CAISEKGKEQYF. For the CDR3, the DNA is TGTGCCATCAGTGAGAAGGGGAAGGAGCAGTACTTC.

V is TRBV29-1 and J is TRBJ2-7; 10 bases are shared with TRBD1. V lost 5 bases to trimming and J lost 3 bases; unmatched junction nucleotides: 7. Germline CDR1 reads SQVTM; CDR2 reads ANQGSEA. The CDR3 loop spans 14 amino acids. CDR3 sequence (DNA): TGCAGCGTTCTCCTCCGGGACAGGGGCTACGAGCAGTACTTC. As protein: CSVLLRDRGYEQYF.

The V call is TRBV7-2, the J call TRBJ2-7; 9 nucleotides agree with TRBD1. There are 15 residues in the CDR3. J lost 5 bases, V lost 5 bases, and 10 bases had no gene match. Germline V gives CDR1 SGHTA, CDR2 FQGNSA. CDR3 nucleotide sequence: TGTGCCAGCAGCCCAGGGGGGACAGGGTCCCACGAGCAGTACTTC. The encoded protein is CASSPGGTGSHEQYF.

The chain employs TRBV11-3 and TRBJ2-7, with a possible D match to TRBD1 (5 bases). The CDR3 sequence is 15 residues long. Germline lookup yields CDR1 SGHNT and CDR2 YENEEA. Trimming removed 0 bases from V and 2 bases from J, with 11 bases in between. The CDR3 nucleotides read TGTGCCAGCAGCTTAGAGATGGGGCAGGCCTACGAGCAGTACTTC. Residues: CASSLEMGQAYEQYF.

This rearrangement joins TRBV15 to TRBJ2-3; D tentatively reads TRBD1 or TRBD2 (6 bases each). The CDR3 sequence is 15 residues long. Germline V gene data show CDR1 as LNHNV and CDR2 as YYDKDF (reference sequence). V was shortened by 5 bases and J by 1 base, with 13 bases between the two germline ends. CDR3 sequence: CATSGGGRGTDTQYF. CDR3 in DNA: TGTGCCACCAGCGGTGGGGGGCGGGGCACAGATACGCAGTATTTT.

This clone was seen a few times. This rearrangement joins TRBV6-5 to TRBJ1-2; possible D gene TRBD1, 5 bases. The germline V gene has CDR1 MNHEY and CDR2 SVGAGI. V lost 6 bases to trimming and J lost 1 base, with 15 bases between them. The CDR3 length is 15 residues. CDR3 sequence reads: CASRKQIGVNYGYTF. CDR3 nucleotides: TGTGCCAGCAGGAAACAGATAGGGGTTAACTATGGCTACACCTTC.

This chain links TRBV6-4 with TRBJ2-3; D may be TRBD1 or TRBD2 (5 bases each). The CDR3 is 15 residues long. Germline V gene lookup returns CDR1 MRHNA and CDR2 SNTAGT. V dropped 0 bases and J dropped 2 bases, with 9 bases sitting between them. The CDR3 reads CASSDSGGSTDTQYF. The CDR3 DNA is TGTGCCAGCAGTGACTCTGGGGGATCCACAGATACGCAGTATTTT.

CDR3 loop: CASSLEQGMNTEAFF. CDR3 DNA: TGTGCCAGCAGTTTAGAACAAGGGATGAACACTGAAGCTTTCTTT. The V gene is TRBV27, the J gene TRBJ1-1; D is unclear. In germline, CDR1 is MNHEY, CDR2 SMNVEV (reference sequence). V lost 2 bases and J lost 0, with 10 bases in between. This CDR3 is 15 amino acids long.

This clone showed up just once. This chain connects TRBV7-9 to TRBJ1-1; a possible D gene is TRBD1 (6 bases). This CDR3 is 14 amino acids long. Trimming removed 5 bases from V and 0 bases from J, with 10 bases in between. The germline V gene has CDR1 SEHNR and CDR2 FQNEAQ (reference sequence). CDR3 residues: CASSPRGMNTEAFF. The CDR3 DNA reads as TGTGCCAGCAGCCCCAGGGGTATGAACACTGAAGCTTTCTTT.

This chain joins TRBV5-1 and TRBJ2-5; 11 positions agree with TRBD2. The CDR3 consists of 15 residues. Germline V lookup: CDR1 SGHRS, CDR2 YFSETQ. V lost 4 bases, J lost 5 bases, and 7 bases stayed unmatched. CDR3 sequence (DNA): TGCGCCAGCAGCCCCCTAGCGGGAGGTTCCGAGACCCAGTACTTC. As protein: CASSPLAGGSETQYF. Drawing the rest from reference TRBV5-1 and TRBJ2-5, the complete variable domain is KAGVTQTPRYLIKTRGQQVTLSCSPISGHRSVSWYQQTPGQGLQFLFEYFSETQRNKGNFPGRFSGRQFSNSRSEMNVSTLELGDSALYLCASSPLAGGSETQYFGPGTRLLVL.

V gene TRBV19 combines with J gene TRBJ2-6, with a possible D match to TRBD1 (6 bases). CDR3 length equals 15 residues. Germline loops: CDR1 LNHDA, CDR2 SQIVND (reference sequence). V was cut by 5 bases and J by 4 bases, with 12 bases left in between. The CDR3 loop reads CASSPGTTGANVLTF. The DNA of the CDR3 is TGTGCCAGTAGTCCCGGGACAACCGGGGCCAACGTCCTGACTTTC.

V is TRBV1 and J is TRBJ2-3; the listed D gene, TRBD2, was not tested against the DNA. TRBV1 is termed a pseudogene. The CDR3 is 20 residues long. CDR3 coding DNA: TGCACCAGCAGCCAAGAAGGGGGACTAGCGGGAGGTATGGCGTTGGATACGCAGTATTTT. Translation gives CTSSQEGGLAGGMALDTQYF.

This sequence joins TRBV4-3 and TRBJ2-1; 8 bases are a match to TRBD2. The CDR3 has 17 residues. V shed 0 bases and J 5 bases; nucleotides not matched to a gene: 9. CDR1 is LGHNA and CDR2 is YSLEER in the germline V gene. The CDR3 region has the DNA TGCGCCAGCAGCCAAGATGATCTAGCGGGCGGGAACAATGAGCAGTTCTTC. Its translation: CASSQDDLAGGNNEQFF.

The V call is TRBV9, the J call TRBJ2-1, with D uncertain. V lost 0 bases to trimming and J lost 4 bases, with 11 bases between them. The CDR3 spans 15 residues. CDR1 is SGDLS, CDR2 YYNGEE, per germline. Here the CDR3 DNA reads TGTGCCAGCAGCGTAGGGACCCCTGAGTACAATGAGCAGTTCTTC. It specifies CASSVGTPEYNEQFF.

The rearrangement links TRBV7-9 to TRBJ1-4; 8 nucleotides line up with TRBD1. The V and J ends lost 7 bases and 8 bases, in that order; junction bases with no gene match: 12. The CDR3 contains 15 residues. Germline V gene sequence: CDR1 SEHNR, CDR2 FQNEAQ (reference sequence). CDR3 DNA: TGTGCCAGCAATCCGGGACAGGCAGAAAGGGAAAAACTGTTTTTT. It translates to CASNPGQAEREKLFF.

The CDR3 protein is CASTERQYQETQYF. In DNA form, the CDR3 reads TGTGCCAGCACGGAGCGGCAATATCAAGAGACCCAGTACTTC. This sequence joins TRBV6-6 and TRBJ2-5; D may be TRBD2 (5 bases). The CDR3 contains 14 residues. V lost 7 bases, J lost 2 bases, and 14 bases lay in between. Germline V gene data show CDR1 as MNHNY and CDR2 as SVGAGI (reference sequence).

This clone appeared a few times. The V and J genes are TRBV5-1 and TRBJ1-1, with D possibly TRBD1 on 5 matching bases. The length of the CDR3 is 13 residues. From germline, CDR1 is SGHRS and CDR2 YFSETQ. Trimming removed 4 bases at V and 1 base at J, with 8 bases between. CDR3 nucleotides: TGCGCCAGCAGCCGAACAGGGAACACTGAAGCTTTCTTT. It encodes CASSRTGNTEAFF.

This clone has a single count. This chain links TRBV2 with TRBJ2-2; 7 positions match TRBD2. CDR1 is SNHLY, CDR2 FYNNEI, per germline. Trimming took 8 bases from V and 1 from J; bases not matched to a gene: 16. The CDR3 spans 18 residues. The CDR3 loop is CASSHPPGGRMNTGELFF. The CDR3 DNA follows: TGTGCCAGCTCACACCCCCCGGGGGGTCGAATGAACACCGGGGAGCTGTTTTTT.

This sequence joins TRBV6-1 and TRBJ1-5; D is unclear. This CDR3 spans 14 amino acids. Trimming took off 3 bases at V and 8 bases at J, with 14 bases between the two ends. Germline loops: CDR1 MNHNS, CDR2 SASEGT. CDR3 residues: CASSDGPRWEPQHF. The DNA of the CDR3 is TGTGCCAGCAGTGACGGGCCCCGATGGGAGCCCCAGCATTTT.

The CDR3 reads CASSHSGGLTEAFF. The CDR3 region has the DNA TGTGCCAGCAGCCATTCGGGGGGGTTAACTGAAGCTTTCTTT. This chain links TRBV4-2 with TRBJ1-1; D is perhaps TRBD1 (5 bases). With 3 bases removed from V and 5 bases from J, the gap between germline ends came to 13 bases. The CDR3 has 14 amino acids. Per the germline V gene, CDR1 is LGHNA and CDR2 is YNFKEQ.

The chain links TRBV6-4 to TRBJ2-2; D is perhaps TRBD1 (6 bases). Germline V lookup: CDR1 MRHNA, CDR2 SNTAGT. V gave up 6 bases and J gave up 3 bases, with 11 bases separating them. The CDR3 loop spans 14 amino acids. The CDR3 sequence is CASSEGHDTGELFF. The CDR3 coding sequence is TGTGCCAGCAGCGAGGGACACGACACCGGGGAGCTGTTTTTT.

This chain joins TRBV20-1 and TRBJ2-7, with a possible D match to TRBD1 (5 bases). Trimming stripped 4 bases from V and 11 bases from J, with 15 bases between. Germline V gene sequence: CDR1 DFQATT, CDR2 SNEGSKA (reference sequence). The CDR3 spans 11 residues. In DNA, the CDR3 is TGCAGTGCTATGCCCGACAGCATTGAGTACTTC. It specifies CSAMPDSIEYF.